Following are 5 T cell receptor beta chains from one sample sequenced in a study of Ad26.COV2.S vaccination and SARS-CoV-2 variants. This sample's treatment: roughly 19 received Ad26.COV2.S at low or high dose, single or two shots; 5 received placebo; per-sample allocation not given. Samples were taken on day 63 after the first vaccine or placebo injection. Repertoires were generated with immunoSEQ multiplex PCR, while TCRdb's copy carries only in-frame clones and drops some. The sample includes hundreds of thousands of clones, around 89% seen only once; the top ten take approximately 5%. Source: peripheral blood, taken in a trial of Ad26.COV2.S vaccine versus placebo. These receptors came from a person aged 18-65 years who received the Ad26.COV2.S COVID-19 vaccine or a placebo.

V usage is TRBV5-1 and J usage is TRBJ2-3; 9 bases map to TRBD2. CDR3 length: 17 residues. Germline CDR1 SGHRS, CDR2 YFSETQ. J lost 2 bases, V lost 0 bases, and 7 bases had no gene match. In DNA form, the CDR3 reads TGCGCCAGCAGCTTGGGCTGGCGGGGGGGACCCACAGATACGCAGTATTTT. Protein product: CASSLGWRGGPTDTQYF.

The chain combines TRBV13 with TRBJ2-1, with 9 bases matching TRBD1. The CDR3 runs to 15 residues. The germline CDR1 and CDR2 sequences are PRHDT and FYEKMQ (reference sequence). J gave up 4 bases and V 0 bases, and 1 base lay outside the gene matches. The CDR3 region is CASSLGTGGYNEQFF. CDR3 bases: TGTGCCAGCAGCTTAGGGACAGGGGGTTACAATGAGCAGTTCTTC.

The chain carries TRBV10-3 and TRBJ1-5; TRBD1 might be the D (6 bases). Trimming pared 5 bases from V and 1 base from J, leaving 9 bases between. CDR3 length: 14 residues. The germline V gene has CDR1 ENHRY and CDR2 SYGVKD. The chain's CDR3 is CAISTGPSNQPQHF. The DNA of the CDR3 is TGTGCCATCAGTACAGGGCCCAGCAATCAGCCCCAGCATTTT.

About this clone itself: Within the sample, other DNA sequences also encode this same CDR3. The chain is built from TRBV5-1 and TRBJ2-1, with D perhaps TRBD2 (5 bases). Germline assignment: CDR1 SGHRS and CDR2 YFSETQ. The V end lost 2 bases, the J end lost 0 bases, and 9 bases lay between the germline ends. The CDR3 has 15 amino acids. CDR3 amino acids: CASSLGLSSYNEQFF. The CDR3, as DNA: TGCGCCAGCAGCTTAGGACTGAGCTCCTACAATGAGCAGTTCTTC.

CDR3 sequence (DNA): TGTGCCACCAGTGATTGGGGACTGGCAAGCTCCTACAATGAGCAGTTCTTC. This sequence encodes CATSDWGLASSYNEQFF. This chain uses TRBV24-1 with TRBJ2-1, with D perhaps matching TRBD2 (6 bases). The CDR3 covers 17 residues. Deletions cut 2 bases from V and 0 bases from J, with 13 bases between. Germline CDR1 and CDR2: KGHDR and SFDVKD.